Shown below are 14 T cell receptor beta chains from a single sample sequenced in a study of T cells in Graves' hyperthyroidism and ophthalmopathy. The TCR beta CDR3 regions underwent amplification using RNA transcripts as the source. The HTBI primer set served for first-round RT-PCR of the TCR CDR3. TCRdb fed the multiplex PCR reads into MiXCR, producing one record per CDR3 protein. The sample shows about 640,000 distinct CDR3 sequences, just under 45% of them seen only once. The specimen sequenced was peripheral blood or thyroid tissue (not recorded which). The receptors come from an adult man with Graves' disease, either hyperthyroidism or ophthalmopathy (not recorded which).

The table lists this clonotype with a few counts. The chain has TRBV6-1 and TRBJ1-1; no firm D call. Per the germline V gene, CDR1 is MNHNS and CDR2 is SASEGT. V dropped 7 bases and J dropped 1 base, with 10 bases sitting between them. The CDR3 loop spans 13 amino acids. DNA of the CDR3: TGTGCCAGCACCGACCTGCCGAACACTGAAGCTTTCTTT. It specifies CASTDLPNTEAFF.

The J gene is TRBJ2-5, the V gene TRBV7-9; perhaps TRBD2 as D (6 bases). There are 14 residues in the CDR3. Trimming removed 5 bases from V and 8 bases from J, with 18 bases in between. CDR1 SEHNR and CDR2 FQNEAQ come from the germline V gene (reference sequence). CDR3: CASSNWASDGTQYF. Written as DNA, the CDR3 is TGTGCCAGCAGCAATTGGGCTAGCGATGGTACCCAGTACTTC.

The CDR3 region has the DNA TGTGCCAGCAGACCAGGGGGCGGCGGTTCACCCCTCCACTTT. This sequence encodes CASRPGGGGSPLHF. This chain connects TRBV7-2 to TRBJ1-6; 8 bases match TRBD1. The CDR3 contains 14 residues. V dropped 6 bases and J dropped 9; count of bases not matched to a gene: 7. Germline assignment: CDR1 SGHTA and CDR2 FQGNSA.

With regard to this clonotype: One junction end does not reproduce the germline sequence, and a read error may be involved. The chain combines TRBV10-3 with TRBJ1-5, with 8 nucleotides matching TRBD1. This CDR3 has 15 residues. CDR1 and CDR2 from the germline V gene are ENHRY and SYGVKD. The CDR3 DNA follows: TGTGCCAGCAGTTACACGGACAGGGAAGATCAGCCCCAGCATTTT. It specifies CASSYTDREDQPQHF.

This sequence joins TRBV25-1 and TRBJ1-4, with D perhaps matching TRBD1 (6 bases). The V end was cut by 2 bases, the J end by 10 bases, with 11 bases between. Germline V gene data show CDR1 as MGHDK and CDR2 as SYGVNS. The CDR3 has 13 residues. In DNA, the CDR3 is TGTGCCAGCAGTGAAACAGGGAGCGGAAAACTGTTTTTT. It encodes CASSETGSGKLFF.

The chain carries TRBV25-1 and TRBJ2-2, with D hard to call. Germline lookup yields CDR1 MGHDK and CDR2 SYGVNS. This CDR3 region has 15 residues. The CDR3: CASGLVHGGTGELFF. The CDR3 DNA reads TGTGCTAGTGGTTTGGTGCACGGTGGCACCGGGGAGCTGTTTTTT.

This chain joins TRBV19 and TRBJ2-2; 14 bases fit TRBD2. The length of the CDR3 is 17 residues. The germline CDR1 and CDR2 sequences are LNHDA and SQIVND (reference sequence). The ends lost 0 bases at V and 8 bases at J; junction bases unmatched: 5. The CDR3 nucleotides read TGTGCCAGTAGTATAGACCGACTAGCGGGAGGGCCGGGGGAGCTGTTTTTT. Translating gives CASSIDRLAGGPGELFF.

This clonotype was recorded many times. The J gene is TRBJ1-2, the V gene TRBV5-5; TRBD1 matches at 8 bases. Germline CDR1 is SGHKS and CDR2 is YYEKEE (reference sequence). This CDR3 is 14 amino acids long. After removal of 0 bases from V and 8 bases from J, the junction contained 6 bases not matched to a gene. The CDR3, as DNA: TGTGCCAGCAGCTTGGAGGACAGGGCGGTCGGCTACACCTTC. It yields the protein CASSLEDRAVGYTF.

The chain combines TRBV9 with TRBJ2-7; D might be TRBD1 or TRBD2, each matching 5 bases. This CDR3 has 14 amino acids. From germline, CDR1 is SGDLS and CDR2 YYNGEE. The V end was cut by 3 bases, the J end by 5 bases, with 15 bases between. CDR3 amino acids: CASSAGARFNEQYF. DNA for the CDR3: TGTGCCAGCAGCGCCGGGGCCAGATTCAACGAGCAGTACTTC.

Only a few counts were recorded for this clonotype. The chain joins TRBV7-4 to TRBJ2-5; D possibly uses TRBD1 or TRBD2 (5 bases each). From germline, CDR1 is SGHVT and CDR2 SQSDAQ. The V end was cut by 3 bases, the J end by 5 bases, with 7 bases between. The CDR3 spans 12 residues. The CDR3 is CASSFGAETQYF. The CDR3 DNA is TGTGCCAGCAGCTTCGGGGCCGAGACCCAGTACTTC.

CDR3 amino acids: CASSSRVANSYEQYF. CDR3 sequence (DNA): TGTGCCAGCAGTTCCCGGGTAGCGAATTCCTACGAGCAGTACTTC. The chain employs TRBV6-6 and TRBJ2-7, with D possibly matching TRBD2 (5 bases). Germline lookup yields CDR1 MNHNY and CDR2 SVGAGI (reference sequence). With 4 bases removed from V and 1 base from J, the gap between germline ends came to 14 bases. CDR3 length equals 15 residues.

In this sample, this clonotype turned up many times. The V call is TRBV10-3, the J call TRBJ1-5; D gene uncertain. Trimming stripped 0 bases from V and 6 bases from J, with 15 bases between. Germline V gene data show CDR1 as ENHRY and CDR2 as SYGVKD. This CDR3 has 16 amino acids. The CDR3 loop is CAISESSLGYGQPQHF. CDR3 in DNA: TGTGCCATCAGTGAGTCGAGTCTTGGGTATGGTCAGCCCCAGCATTTT.

A note on this clonotype: The junction and the germline gene differ at one end; a read error may be behind it. The chain recombines TRBV2 with TRBJ2-2; 9 bases align to TRBD1. Germline values: CDR1 SNHLY, CDR2 FYNNEI. CDR3 length equals 14 residues. DNA of the CDR3: TGTGCCAGTAGAGGGACAGGGCTCACCGGGGAGCTGCTTTTT. Its protein product is CASRGTGLTGELLF.

V is TRBV6-5 and J is TRBJ1-1, with 7 bases aligning to TRBD1. The J segment lost 2 bases and the V segment lost 0 bases, leaving 6 bases of the junction unmatched. Looked up from germline, CDR1 is MNHEY and CDR2 is SVGAGI. The CDR3 is 16 residues long. The CDR3 here is CASSYSSQGPNTEAFF. In nucleotides, the CDR3 is TGTGCCAGCAGTTACTCGTCACAGGGGCCTAACACTGAAGCTTTCTTT.